The 19 T cell receptor beta chains listed next were all sequenced from one sample in a study of cytomegalovirus exposure and HLA in healthy donors. PCR primers comprised 60 Vbeta and 13 Jbeta primers. Clones were read by immunoSEQ multiplex PCR, and TCRdb kept only the in-frame ones, dropping some. The sample includes about 180,000 clones, more than 60% of them seen just once. What was sequenced was PBMCs. These receptors came from a woman aged 55-69 years in good health and CMV-seropositive.

The chain carries TRBV7-3 and TRBJ2-7; TRBD1 matches 8 bases. CDR3 length: 15 residues. Trimming cost V 2 bases and J 5 bases; bases outside gene matches: 8. The germline V gene has CDR1 SGHTA and CDR2 FQGTGA. CDR3 amino acids: CASSLGHGTGDEQYF. In DNA, the CDR3 is TGTGCCAGCAGCTTAGGGCATGGGACAGGAGACGAGCAGTACTTC.

A few counts support this clone. The chain combines TRBV30 with TRBJ1-5, with D perhaps matching TRBD1 (5 bases). CDR3 length equals 12 residues. The germline V and J ends were trimmed by 2 bases and 4 bases, with 6 bases remaining between them. CDR1 and CDR2 (germline): GTSNPN, SVGIG (reference sequence). In nucleotides, the CDR3 is TGTGCCTGGAGTCCAGGGAATCAGCCCCAGCATTTT. This gives the protein CAWSPGNQPQHF.

The chain couples TRBV10-3 to TRBJ1-1; possible D gene TRBD1, 5 bases. This CDR3 is built from 15 residues. Trimming removed 4 bases at V and 3 bases at J, with 15 bases between. Germline V CDR1 and CDR2: ENHRY, SYGVKD. CDR3: CAISVRAPADTEAFF. The CDR3 bases are TGTGCCATCAGTGTCAGGGCACCTGCGGACACTGAAGCTTTCTTT.

As regards this clone: One end of the junction fails to match germline, which may point to a read error. CDR3 DNA sequence: TGTGCCAGCAGTCCCCCGGGACTAGCGGGAGGGTTGGACTTC. Amino acid sequence: CASSPPGLAGGLDF. The chain is built from TRBV27 and TRBJ2-7; 16 bases map to TRBD2. The CDR3 is made up of 14 amino acids. Germline V gene sequence: CDR1 MNHEY, CDR2 SMNVEV (reference sequence).

CDR3: CASSDGTNRQFF. DNA of the CDR3: TGTGCCAGCAGTGACGGGACTAATCGTCAGTTCTTC. The chain joins TRBV2 to TRBJ2-1; 7 bases fit TRBD2. The junction had 6 bases not matched to a gene; V was cut back by 3 bases and J by 13 bases. Germline V gene lookup returns CDR1 SNHLY and CDR2 FYNNEI. This CDR3 contains 12 residues.

The V and J genes are TRBV9 and TRBJ2-2; possibly TRBD1 for D (5 bases). This CDR3 contains 13 residues. Trimming shortened V by 1 base and J by 6 bases, and 7 bases separated the two germline ends. Germline CDR1 reads SGDLS; CDR2 reads YYNGEE. CDR3: CASSVTRAGELFF. DNA for the CDR3: TGTGCCAGCAGCGTAACCAGGGCCGGGGAGCTGTTTTTT.

This clone occurred once. This chain uses TRBV9 with TRBJ2-5; D not certain. The CDR3 covers 13 residues. Germline V CDR1 and CDR2: SGDLS, YYNGEE. V shed 2 bases and J shed 5 bases, with 10 bases lying between them. The CDR3 sequence is CASSVGWVETQYF. CDR3 DNA sequence: TGTGCCAGCAGCGTCGGGTGGGTTGAGACCCAGTACTTC. Full variable domain (remainder filled in from reference TRBV9 and TRBJ2-5): DSGVTQTPKHLITATGQRVTLRCSPRSGDLSVYWYQQSLDQGLQFLIQYYNGEERAKGNILERFSAQQFPDLHSELNLSSLELGDSALYFCASSVGWVETQYFGPGTRLLVL.

The V gene is TRBV6-6, the J gene TRBJ2-3; D not certain. The CDR3 contains 12 residues. Germline CDR1 reads MNHNY; CDR2 reads SVGAGI (reference sequence). V was trimmed by 6 bases and J by 3 bases, leaving 7 bases between them. In DNA form, the CDR3 reads TGTGCCAGCAGCCCTACGACAGATACGCAGTATTTT. Translating it yields CASSPTTDTQYF.

The chain is built from TRBV25-1 and TRBJ2-7, with 9 bases aligning to TRBD2. The germline V gene encodes CDR1 MGHDK and CDR2 SYGVNS. The CDR3 has 15 amino acids. Trimming at V came to 3 bases and at J to 1 base, leaving 4 bases not matched to a gene. The CDR3 spells CASSERGGISYEQYF. CDR3 DNA sequence: TGTGCCAGCAGTGAGCGGGGGGGCATATCCTACGAGCAGTACTTC.

The chain recombines TRBV19 with TRBJ2-3; TRBD1 matches 7 bases. After removal of 9 bases from V and 2 bases from J, the junction contained 14 bases not matched to a gene. This CDR3 has 16 residues. Germline V gene data show CDR1 as LNHDA and CDR2 as SQIVND (reference sequence). The CDR3 region has the DNA TGTGCCAGATATTATATTTGGGACAGTTCCACAGATACGCAGTATTTT. This gives the protein CARYYIWDSSTDTQYF.

The chain couples TRBV5-1 to TRBJ2-7; 10 nucleotides match TRBD2. Germline trimming cut 0 bases from V and 4 bases from J; bases unmatched to any gene: 13. This CDR3 has 18 amino acids. CDR1 SGHRS and CDR2 YFSETQ come from the germline V gene. CDR3 region: CASSLGTLRGTSVYEQYF. The CDR3 DNA sequence: TGCGCCAGCAGCTTGGGGACTCTGAGAGGGACTAGCGTATACGAGCAGTACTTC. The full variable domain, its missing parts supplied by reference TRBV5-1 and TRBJ2-7, is KAGVTQTPRYLIKTRGQQVTLSCSPISGHRSVSWYQQTPGQGLQFLFEYFSETQRNKGNFPGRFSGRQFSNSRSEMNVSTLELGDSALYLCASSLGTLRGTSVYEQYFGPGTRLTVT.

This chain uses TRBV5-1 with TRBJ1-4; D ambiguous. This CDR3 has 15 amino acids. V was clipped by 4 bases and J by 10 bases, with 20 bases between them. Germline assignment: CDR1 SGHRS and CDR2 YFSETQ. The CDR3 DNA reads TGCGCCAGCAGCCCCGCGGCGACTGTGGGTGGAAAACTGTTTTTT. Encoded protein: CASSPAATVGGKLFF. The full variable domain, with the rest looked up from reference TRBV5-1 and TRBJ1-4, is KAGVTQTPRYLIKTRGQQVTLSCSPISGHRSVSWYQQTPGQGLQFLFEYFSETQRNKGNFPGRFSGRQFSNSRSEMNVSTLELGDSALYLCASSPAATVGGKLFFGSGTQLSVL.

This clone was detected only once. The rearrangement links TRBV13 to TRBJ1-3; maybe TRBD1 (5 bases). V shed 0 bases and J shed 2 bases, with 11 bases lying between them. The germline V gene has CDR1 PRHDT and CDR2 FYEKMQ (reference sequence). The CDR3 is made up of 16 amino acids. CDR3 sequence (DNA): TGTGCCAGCAGCTTAGGTCAGCGGGGGGCTGGAAACACCATATATTTT. It is translated as CASSLGQRGAGNTIYF. The full variable domain, rest sourced from reference TRBV13 and TRBJ1-3, is AAGVIQSPRHLIKEKRETATLKCYPIPRHDTVYWYQQGPGQDPQFLISFYEKMQSDKGSIPDRFSAQQFSDYHSELNMSSLELGDSALYFCASSLGQRGAGNTIYFGEGSWLTVV.

This clone was picked up a small number of times. CDR3 sequence: CASSYDDRGLYNEQFF. CDR3 coding DNA: TGTGCCAGCAGTTACGACGACAGGGGGCTATACAATGAGCAGTTCTTC. This chain joins TRBV6-5 and TRBJ2-1; 10 bases agree with TRBD1. There are 16 residues in the CDR3. Germline values: CDR1 MNHEY, CDR2 SVGAGI. Trimming cost V 2 bases and J 4 bases; bases outside gene matches: 5.

The V gene is TRBV21-1, the J gene TRBJ2-5; TRBD1, the table's D call, lacks a check against the DNA. TRBV21-1 is assigned pseudogene status. This CDR3 is built from 16 residues. CDR3 sequence: CASSKGGQGVAETQYF. The CDR3 nucleotides read TGTGCCAGCAGCAAAGGGGGACAGGGGGTGGCGGAGACCCAGTACTTC.

The V gene is TRBV28, the J gene TRBJ1-5; 7 bases map to TRBD1. This CDR3 has 15 amino acids. Trimming at V came to 5 bases and at J to 1 base, leaving 5 bases not matched to a gene. Germline CDR1 is MDHEN and CDR2 is SYDVKM. Written as DNA, the CDR3 is TGTGCCAGCAGTCCCTACAGGGGAAGCAATCAGCCCCAGCATTTT. This codes for CASSPYRGSNQPQHF.

This sequence joins TRBV19 and TRBJ1-4; D is perhaps TRBD1 (5 bases). The CDR3 covers 13 residues. The ends were cut back, 11 bases at V and 7 bases at J, with 17 bases in the middle. In germline, CDR1 is LNHDA, CDR2 SQIVND (reference sequence). The CDR3 loop reads CASKGQVFEKLFF. The DNA for the CDR3 is TGTGCCTCCAAGGGGCAGGTCTTTGAAAAACTGTTTTTT.

V gene TRBV28 combines with J gene TRBJ2-7, with 8 bases lining up with TRBD1. CDR3 length equals 13 residues. The germline V gene has CDR1 MDHEN and CDR2 SYDVKM. The trim removed 6 bases at V and 2 bases at J, leaving 3 bases unmatched. The CDR3 DNA is TGTGCCAGCAGAAAACAGGGGGCCTACGAGCAGTACTTC. It codes for CASRKQGAYEQYF.

The gene calls are TRBV5-1 and TRBJ2-1, with D possibly being TRBD2 (6 bases). The CDR3 is 14 amino acids. The V end lost 3 bases, the J end lost 5 bases, and 12 bases lay between the germline ends. The germline V gene encodes CDR1 SGHRS and CDR2 YFSETQ. The CDR3 spells CASSSQTSNNEQFF. CDR3 nucleotides: TGCGCCAGCAGCTCGCAAACTAGCAACAATGAGCAGTTCTTC.